One and the same sample provided the 14 T cell receptor beta chains below, sequenced in a study of T-cell reconstitution after alpha-beta-depleted transplantation in children. Unique molecular identifiers featured in how the TCRbeta library was prepared. Each CDR3 protein is one row after TCRdb ran MiXCR on the PCR reads. Here the sample spans roughly 420,000 distinct CDR3 sequences, roughly 16% being singletons. The source material was PBMCs, mostly from graft donor cells, sampled 360 days after TCRalphabeta/CD19-depleted stem cell transplant. These receptors were collected from a boy younger than two who had a stem cell transplant for Wiskott-Aldrich syndrome, so the T cells may come from the graft donor.

This clonotype was seen a handful of times. This chain uses TRBV3-1 with TRBJ1-4; TRBD1 aligns across 8 bases. The J segment lost 8 bases and the V segment lost 8 bases, leaving 7 bases of the junction unmatched. CDR3 length equals 13 residues. CDR1 is LGHDT, CDR2 YNNKEL, per germline (reference sequence). This CDR3 is CASGGTGVEKLFF. CDR3 nucleotides: TGTGCCAGCGGCGGGACAGGTGTGGAAAAACTGTTTTTT. The variable domain in full, with the rest retrieved from reference TRBV3-1 and TRBJ1-4, is DTAVSQTPKYLVTQMGNDKSIKCEQNLGHDTMYWYKQDSKKFLKIMFSYNNKELIINETVPNRFSPKSPDKAHLNLHINSLELGDSAVYFCASGGTGVEKLFFGSGTQLSVL.

This clonotype was recorded many times. This chain links TRBV6-6 with TRBJ2-7, with D maybe TRBD1 (5 bases). The CDR3 is 13 amino acids. Deletions cut 1 base from V and 6 bases from J, with 10 bases between. Germline V lookup: CDR1 MNHNY, CDR2 SVGAGI (reference sequence). The CDR3 nucleotides are TGTGCCAGCAGTTACTTCAGGGTGCCCGAGCAGTACTTC. Its protein is CASSYFRVPEQYF.

This clonotype was counted a few times. The V and J genes are TRBV3-1 and TRBJ1-5, with D uncertain. The CDR3 loop spans 14 amino acids. V lost 1 base to trimming and J lost 7 bases, with 11 bases between them. Germline V gene data show CDR1 as LGHDT and CDR2 as YNNKEL (reference sequence). CDR3 DNA: TGTGCCAGCAGCCAAGGGTGGGGTAGCCAGCCCCAGCATTTT. Translating gives CASSQGWGSQPQHF.

This clonotype has a handful of counts. The rearrangement uses TRBV6-2 or TRBV6-3 and TRBJ1-1; 9 bases fit TRBD1. J lost 4 bases, V lost 6 bases, and 12 bases had no gene match. Germline lookup yields CDR1 MNHEY and CDR2 SVGEGT. The length of the CDR3 is 16 residues. In DNA form, the CDR3 reads TGTGCCAGCAGACCTTGGACAGGGGATGACGGCACTGAAGCTTTCTTT. It codes for CASRPWTGDDGTEAFF.

The chain joins TRBV12-3 or TRBV12-4 to TRBJ2-2, with 11 bases identical to TRBD2. The CDR3 has 15 amino acids. V was pared by 7 bases and J by 3 bases, with 4 bases of the junction left unmatched. The CDR3 here is CASTLAGGHTGELFF. The DNA of the CDR3 is TGTGCCAGCACCTTAGCGGGAGGGCACACCGGGGAGCTGTTTTTT.

This clonotype has a handful of counts. This sequence joins TRBV12-3 or TRBV12-4 and TRBJ2-7; the D is unclear. The CDR3 has 14 amino acids. V was shortened by 6 bases and J by 5 bases, with 17 bases between the two germline ends. CDR3 in amino acids: CASSQWSSDHEQYF. DNA for the CDR3: TGTGCCAGCAGCCAATGGTCCTCCGACCACGAGCAGTACTTC.

The chain has TRBV7-2 and TRBJ2-4; D unclear. The CDR3 has 14 residues. V shed 1 base and J shed 5 bases, with 9 bases lying between them. Per germline, CDR1 SGHTA and CDR2 FQGNSA. The CDR3 nucleotides are TGTGCCAGCAGCTTAGGTTACCCCGAAAACATTCAGTACTTC. Encoded protein: CASSLGYPENIQYF.

Only a few counts were recorded for this clonotype. The J gene is TRBJ2-5, the V gene TRBV13; 11 positions match TRBD2. Germline values: CDR1 PRHDT, CDR2 FYEKMQ (reference sequence). This CDR3 has 16 amino acids. The trim removed 1 base at V and 0 bases at J, leaving 1 base unmatched. The CDR3 DNA sequence: TGTGCCAGCAGCTTAGTAGCGGGAGGGTACCAAGAGACCCAGTACTTC. Its translation: CASSLVAGGYQETQYF. Together with reference TRBV13 and TRBJ2-5, the CDR3 gives the full variable domain: AAGVIQSPRHLIKEKRETATLKCYPIPRHDTVYWYQQGPGQDPQFLISFYEKMQSDKGSIPDRFSAQQFSDYHSELNMSSLELGDSALYFCASSLVAGGYQETQYFGPGTRLLVL.

This clonotype was seen only a few times. DNA for the CDR3: TGCAGTGCTAGGATCCCCCTCTACGAGCAGTACTTC. Protein: CSARIPLYEQYF. The rearrangement uses TRBV20-1 and TRBJ2-7; D is unclear. V dropped 3 bases and J dropped 3 bases, with 9 bases sitting between them. The CDR3 runs 12 residues. The germline V gene encodes CDR1 DFQATT and CDR2 SNEGSKA (reference sequence).

The CDR3 is CASSSWDTRETQYF. The CDR3, as DNA: TGTGCCAGCAGCTCCTGGGACACGAGGGAGACCCAGTACTTC. The V and J genes are TRBV5-4 and TRBJ2-5, with a weak D call TRBD1 (6 bases). Per the germline V gene, CDR1 is SGHNT and CDR2 is YYREEE (reference sequence). The CDR3 totals 14 residues. Trimming shortened V by 3 bases and J by 5 bases, and 14 bases separated the two germline ends.

This clonotype was detected ten times or more. V gene TRBV24-1 combines with J gene TRBJ2-5; a weak D match, TRBD1 (6 bases). The CDR3 has 14 amino acids. V lost 3 bases and J 1 base, leaving 8 bases between the germline ends. Germline V lookup: CDR1 KGHDR, CDR2 SFDVKD. The CDR3 spells CATSDPRGQETQYF. The CDR3 nucleotides are TGTGCCACCAGTGATCCCAGGGGCCAAGAGACCCAGTACTTC.

This clonotype was counted a single time. The chain couples TRBV5-4 to TRBJ2-2; D may be TRBD2 (5 bases). Per the germline V gene, CDR1 is SGHNT and CDR2 is YYREEE (reference sequence). Trimming left V 1 base short and J 5 bases short, with 9 bases between. This CDR3 is 14 amino acids long. The CDR3 bases are TGTGCCAGCAGCTTGTGGGAGCGAACCGGGGAGCTGTTTTTT. Translated: CASSLWERTGELFF.

To note about this clonotype: Germline is not matched at one junction end, which may reflect a read error. The chain has TRBV4-1 and TRBJ2-4, with TRBD2 identical over 8 bases. Germline V gene sequence: CDR1 MGHRA, CDR2 YSYEKL. The CDR3 sequence is 17 residues long. CDR3 residues: CASRQDRGGLVKNIQYF. CDR3 nucleotide sequence: TGCGCCAGCAGACAAGATCGGGGGGGCTTAGTCAAAAACATTCAGTACTTC.

The table lists this clonotype with a few counts. This chain joins TRBV6-2 or TRBV6-3 and TRBJ2-2; D is unresolved. V was pared by 5 bases and J by 1 base, with 14 bases between. CDR1 and CDR2 from the germline V gene are MNHEY and SVGEGT. The CDR3 extends over 16 amino acids. CDR3 loop: CASSPLGRLNTGELFF. The CDR3 region has the DNA TGTGCCAGCAGTCCCCTAGGACGCCTGAACACCGGGGAGCTGTTTTTT.